This TCR beta chain stems from a study of T cell repertoires in aging, cancer and after chemotherapy. Study findings and constraints: Compared with age-matched healthy donors, untreated hematological or solid cancer patients showed higher blood TCR clonality.

TCR beta rearrangements were amplified from peripheral blood genomic DNA. TRB rearrangements spanning V, D and J were amplified using mixed TRB-A/B primers. TCRdb redid the calling of the multiplex PCR reads with MiXCR, one entry per CDR3 protein. Among around 480 distinct CDR3 sequences listed, around 36% were seen once. By proportion, this clonotype is large. Its antigen is unknown. There are 14 residues in the CDR3. V gave up 4 bases and J gave up 8 bases, with 17 bases separating them. This chain joins TRBV12-3 or TRBV12-4 and TRBJ1-2, with D hard to call. Material: blood. The receptor was derived from a human donor with a solid tumor. In DNA, the CDR3 is TGTGCCAGCAGTTCATCCGGGTTTGCGTACGGCTACACCTTC. Protein product: CASSSSGFAYGYTF.